The 12 T cell receptor beta chains listed next were all sequenced from one sample in a study of immune cell composition in non-small cell lung cancer. Some clones are missing from TCRdb's copy, which holds only in-frame ones; the method was immunoSEQ multiplex PCR. The data contain approximately 13,000 clones, about 84% of them singletons. The specimen was lung tumor tissue. These receptors were collected from a human donor with non-small cell lung cancer.

The J gene is TRBJ1-4, the V gene TRBV12-1. TRBV12-1 is recorded as a pseudogene. CDR3 length equals 14 residues. This CDR3 reads CASSLFGPNEKLFF. The CDR3 DNA reads TGTGCCAGCAGCTTATTCGGGCCTAATGAAAAACTGTTTTTT.

There are a few counts of this clone. This chain uses TRBV29-1 with TRBJ1-2, with a weak D call TRBD1 (6 bases). With 7 bases removed from V and 2 bases from J, the gap between germline ends came to 8 bases. From germline, CDR1 is SQVTM and CDR2 ANQGSEA. The CDR3 is made up of 11 amino acids. The CDR3, as DNA: TGCAGCGCAACAGGGAACTATGGCTACACCTTC. It translates to CSATGNYGYTF.

V is TRBV29-1 and J is TRBJ2-5; 8 bases agree with TRBD2. CDR1 and CDR2 (germline): SQVTM, ANQGSEA. Trimming at V came to 1 base and at J to 0 bases, leaving 1 base not matched to a gene. The CDR3 length is 14 residues. CDR3 nucleotide sequence: TGCAGCGTTGAAGCTAGCGGGTACCAAGAGACCCAGTACTTC. It yields the protein CSVEASGYQETQYF.

The chain recombines TRBV9 with TRBJ1-2; maybe TRBD1 (5 bases). V gave up 4 bases and J gave up 6 bases, with 16 bases separating them. CDR3 size: 14 residues. Germline V lookup: CDR1 SGDLS, CDR2 YYNGEE. CDR3 in DNA: TGTGCCAGCAGCCCAGACAGATCCTACAATGGCTACACCTTC. Protein: CASSPDRSYNGYTF.

Regarding this clone: Other nucleotide sequences from this sample produce the same CDR3. The chain employs TRBV5-1 and TRBJ1-1, with D possibly being TRBD1 (5 bases). Trimming shortened V by 2 bases and J by 1 base, and 15 bases separated the two germline ends. Looked up from germline, CDR1 is SGHRS and CDR2 is YFSETQ. The CDR3 has 16 amino acids. The CDR3 DNA sequence: TGCGCCAGCAGCTTAGGGGAACAACCTAAGAACACTGAAGCTTTCTTT. Protein: CASSLGEQPKNTEAFF.

The chain carries TRBV19 and TRBJ2-7; a possible D gene is TRBD2 (6 bases). Between the trimmed V and J ends, which lost 7 bases and 0 bases, there was a span of 10 bases. The CDR3 covers 13 residues. Germline values: CDR1 LNHDA, CDR2 SQIVND (reference sequence). The CDR3 spells CASTGRDSYEQYF. The CDR3 region has the DNA TGTGCCAGTACCGGGCGGGACTCCTACGAGCAGTACTTC.

The genes are TRBV5-6 and TRBJ1-5; D gene unclear. Germline V gene sequence: CDR1 SGHDT, CDR2 YYEEEE. The CDR3 totals 14 residues. V lost 4 bases to trimming and J lost 4 bases, with 12 bases between them. CDR3 nucleotide sequence: TGTGCCAGCAGCCTAATCGGGAGAAATCAGCCCCAGCATTTT. This translates into CASSLIGRNQPQHF. Using reference TRBV5-6 and TRBJ1-5 for the parts outside the CDR3, the full variable domain is DAGVTQSPTHLIKTRGQQVTLRCSPKSGHDTVSWYQQALGQGPQFIFQYYEEEERQRGNFPDRFSGHQFPNYSSELNVNALLLGDSALYLCASSLIGRNQPQHFGDGTRLSIL.

The rearrangement links TRBV5-1 to TRBJ2-2; D unclear. Trimming pared 3 bases from V and 6 bases from J, leaving 6 bases between. Per the germline V gene, CDR1 is SGHRS and CDR2 is YFSETQ. This CDR3 is 12 amino acids long. The CDR3 here is CASSSRPGELFF. Written as DNA, the CDR3 is TGCGCCAGCAGCTCCCGACCCGGGGAGCTGTTTTTT.

In its sample, this clone was seen a few times. The rearrangement links TRBV7-9 to TRBJ2-7; 9 bases agree with TRBD2. Germline values: CDR1 SEHNR, CDR2 FQNEAQ (reference sequence). The CDR3 length is 19 residues. V shed 4 bases and J 5 bases; nucleotides not matched to a gene: 21. CDR3 in DNA: TGTGCCAGCAGCTCGGATAGTATTGGGGGGACTAGCCACCCGCACGAGCAGTACTTC. Protein product: CASSSDSIGGTSHPHEQYF. Full variable domain (remainder filled in from reference TRBV7-9 and TRBJ2-7): DTGVSQNPRHKITKRGQNVTFRCDPISEHNRLYWYRQTLGQGPEFLTYFQNEAQLEKSRLLSDRFSAERPKGSFSTLEIQRTEQGDSAMYLCASSSDSIGGTSHPHEQYFGPGTRLTVT.

This clone was detected a few times. The chain is built from TRBV2 and TRBJ2-5; 9 nucleotides align to TRBD2. Trimming cost V 11 bases and J 1 base; bases outside gene matches: 11. Looked up from germline, CDR1 is SNHLY and CDR2 is FYNNEI. The CDR3 runs to 15 residues. The CDR3 DNA reads as TGTGCCGCCGCCGGGCGGGAGGGCCGCCAAGAGACCCAGTACTTC. Residues: CAAAGREGRQETQYF.

The rearrangement joins TRBV5-6 to TRBJ2-3; D not resolved. The V gene lost 5 bases and the J gene lost 4 bases, with 5 bases spanning the gap. The CDR3 totals 11 residues. The germline CDR1 and CDR2 sequences are SGHDT and YYEEEE. CDR3 sequence reads: CASRAADTQYF. CDR3 nucleotide sequence: TGTGCCAGCAGGGCAGCAGATACGCAGTATTTT.

The chain has TRBV6-5 and TRBJ2-7; D may be TRBD1 (6 bases). Germline loops: CDR1 MNHEY, CDR2 SVGAGI. CDR3 size: 15 residues. V shed 2 bases and J shed 7 bases, with 18 bases lying between them. The CDR3 DNA reads TGTGCCAGCAGTTACATTGGCGGGTCAACAGGGGAGCAGTACTTC. It is translated as CASSYIGGSTGEQYF.